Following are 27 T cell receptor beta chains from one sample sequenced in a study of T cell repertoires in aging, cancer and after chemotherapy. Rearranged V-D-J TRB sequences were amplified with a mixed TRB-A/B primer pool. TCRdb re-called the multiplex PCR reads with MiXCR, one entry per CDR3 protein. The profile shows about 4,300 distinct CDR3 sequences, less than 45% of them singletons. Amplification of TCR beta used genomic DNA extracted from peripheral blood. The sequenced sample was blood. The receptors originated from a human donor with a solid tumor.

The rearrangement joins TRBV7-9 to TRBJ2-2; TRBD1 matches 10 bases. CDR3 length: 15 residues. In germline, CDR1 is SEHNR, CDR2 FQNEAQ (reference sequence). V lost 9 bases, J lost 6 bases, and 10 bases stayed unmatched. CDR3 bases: TGTGCCAGTACCACCGGGACAGGGGTCGCCGGGGAGCTGTTTTTT. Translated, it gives CASTTGTGVAGELFF.

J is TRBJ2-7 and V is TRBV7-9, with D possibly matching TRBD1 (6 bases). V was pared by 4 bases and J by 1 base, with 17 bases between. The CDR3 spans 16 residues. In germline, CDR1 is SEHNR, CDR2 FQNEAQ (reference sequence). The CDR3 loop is CASSSHRVLGSYEQYF. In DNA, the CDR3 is TGTGCCAGCAGCTCCCACAGGGTCCTAGGGTCCTACGAGCAGTACTTC.

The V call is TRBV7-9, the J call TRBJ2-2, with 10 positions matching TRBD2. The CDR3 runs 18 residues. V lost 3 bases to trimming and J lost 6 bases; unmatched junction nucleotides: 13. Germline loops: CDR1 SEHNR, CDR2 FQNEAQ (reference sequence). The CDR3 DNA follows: TGTGCCAGCAGCTTGACCCTTAAAGCGGGAGGGCCGCCCGGGGAGCTGTTTTTT. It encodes CASSLTLKAGGPPGELFF.

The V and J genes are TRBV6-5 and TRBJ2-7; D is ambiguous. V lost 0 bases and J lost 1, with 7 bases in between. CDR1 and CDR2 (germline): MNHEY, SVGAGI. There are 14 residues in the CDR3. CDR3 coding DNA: TGTGCCAGCAGTTACTCTCAGAAATCCTACGAGCAGTACTTC. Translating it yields CASSYSQKSYEQYF.

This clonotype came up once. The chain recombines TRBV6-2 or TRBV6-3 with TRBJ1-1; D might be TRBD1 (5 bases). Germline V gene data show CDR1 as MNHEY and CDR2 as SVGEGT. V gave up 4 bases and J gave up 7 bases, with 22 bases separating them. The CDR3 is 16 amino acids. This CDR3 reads CASSSGGGPGLIEAFF. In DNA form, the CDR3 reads TGTGCCAGCAGTTCCGGGGGAGGGCCAGGGCTGATTGAAGCTTTCTTT.

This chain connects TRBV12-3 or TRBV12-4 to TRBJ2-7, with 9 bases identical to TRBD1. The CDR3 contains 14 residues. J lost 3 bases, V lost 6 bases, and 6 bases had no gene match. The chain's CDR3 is CASSPQGAYYEQYF. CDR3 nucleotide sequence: TGTGCCAGCAGCCCACAGGGGGCTTACTACGAGCAGTACTTC.

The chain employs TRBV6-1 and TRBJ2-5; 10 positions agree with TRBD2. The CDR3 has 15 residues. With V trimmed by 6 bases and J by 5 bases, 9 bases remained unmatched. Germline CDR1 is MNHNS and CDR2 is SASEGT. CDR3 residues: CASRLAGGQGETQYF. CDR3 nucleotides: TGTGCCAGCAGATTAGCGGGAGGCCAGGGGGAGACCCAGTACTTC.

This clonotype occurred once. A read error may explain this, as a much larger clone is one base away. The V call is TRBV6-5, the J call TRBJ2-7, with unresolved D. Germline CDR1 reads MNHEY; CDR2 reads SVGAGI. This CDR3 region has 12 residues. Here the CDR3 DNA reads TGTGCCAGCAGTCCGCGGACCCTCGAGGAGTACTTC. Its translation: CASSPRTLEEYF.

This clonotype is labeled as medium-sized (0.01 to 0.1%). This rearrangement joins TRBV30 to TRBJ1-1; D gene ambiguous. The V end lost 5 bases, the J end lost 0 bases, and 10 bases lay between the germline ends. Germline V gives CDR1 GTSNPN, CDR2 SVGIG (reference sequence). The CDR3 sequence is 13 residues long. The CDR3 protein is CAWQADMNTEAFF. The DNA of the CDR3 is TGTGCCTGGCAAGCAGATATGAACACTGAAGCTTTCTTT.

DNA of the CDR3: TGTGCCAGCAGTTACGGACTAGCGGGCCGCACAGATACGCAGTATTTT. Translating gives CASSYGLAGRTDTQYF. The genes are TRBV5-5 and TRBJ2-3; 11 positions agree with TRBD2. The CDR3 runs 16 residues. The V gene's germline CDR1 is SGHKS and CDR2 YYEKEE (reference sequence). After removal of 5 bases from V and 1 base from J, the junction contained 6 bases not matched to a gene.

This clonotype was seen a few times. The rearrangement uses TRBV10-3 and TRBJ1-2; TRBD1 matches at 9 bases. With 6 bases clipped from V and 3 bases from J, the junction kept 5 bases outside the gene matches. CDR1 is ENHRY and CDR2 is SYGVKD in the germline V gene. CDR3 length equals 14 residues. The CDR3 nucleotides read TGTGCCATCAGACCGGGACAGGGAGACTATGGCTACACCTTC. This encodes CAIRPGQGDYGYTF.

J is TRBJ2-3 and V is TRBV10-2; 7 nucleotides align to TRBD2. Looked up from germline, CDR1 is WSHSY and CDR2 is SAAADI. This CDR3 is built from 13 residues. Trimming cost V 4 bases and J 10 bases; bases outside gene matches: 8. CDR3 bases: TGCGCCAGCAGTGGAGGTCCGGCGGGGGCGCAGTATTTT. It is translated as CASSGGPAGAQYF.

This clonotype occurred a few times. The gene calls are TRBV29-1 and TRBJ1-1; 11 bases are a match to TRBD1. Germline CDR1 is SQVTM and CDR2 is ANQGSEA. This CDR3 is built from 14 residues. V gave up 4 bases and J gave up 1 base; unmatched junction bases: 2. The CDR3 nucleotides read TGCAGCGTTGGGGGGACAGGGGGGAACACTGAAGCTTTCTTT. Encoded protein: CSVGGTGGNTEAFF.

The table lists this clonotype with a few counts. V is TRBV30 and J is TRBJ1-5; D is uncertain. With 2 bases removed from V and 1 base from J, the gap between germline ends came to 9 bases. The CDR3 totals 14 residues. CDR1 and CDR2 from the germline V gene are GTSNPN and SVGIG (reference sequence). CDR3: CAWSLGSSNQPQHF. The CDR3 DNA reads TGTGCCTGGAGTCTTGGGAGCAGCAATCAGCCCCAGCATTTT.

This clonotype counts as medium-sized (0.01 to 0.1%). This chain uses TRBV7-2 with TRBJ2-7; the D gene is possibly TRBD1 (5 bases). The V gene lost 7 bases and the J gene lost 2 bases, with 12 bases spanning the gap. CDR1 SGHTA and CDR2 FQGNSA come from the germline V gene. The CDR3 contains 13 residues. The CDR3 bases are TGTGCCAGCACCCGGACAAACACCTACGAGCAGTACTTC. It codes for CASTRTNTYEQYF.

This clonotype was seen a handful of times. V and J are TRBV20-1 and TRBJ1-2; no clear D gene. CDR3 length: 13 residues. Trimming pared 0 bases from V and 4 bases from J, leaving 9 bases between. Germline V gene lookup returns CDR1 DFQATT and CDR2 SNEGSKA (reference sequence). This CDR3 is CSARESGSYGYTF. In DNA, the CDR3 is TGCAGTGCTAGAGAGTCGGGGTCCTATGGCTACACCTTC.

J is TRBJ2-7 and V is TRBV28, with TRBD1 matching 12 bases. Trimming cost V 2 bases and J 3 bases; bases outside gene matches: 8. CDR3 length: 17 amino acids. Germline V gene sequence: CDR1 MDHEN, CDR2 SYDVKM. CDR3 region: CASSLGWGQGAFYEQYF. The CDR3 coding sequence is TGTGCCAGCAGTTTAGGATGGGGACAGGGGGCATTCTACGAGCAGTACTTC. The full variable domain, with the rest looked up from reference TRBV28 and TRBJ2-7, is DVKVTQSSRYLVKRTGEKVFLECVQDMDHENMFWYRQDPGLGLRLIYFSYDVKMKEKGDIPEGYSVSREKKERFSLILESASTNQTSMYLCASSLGWGQGAFYEQYFGPGTRLTVT.

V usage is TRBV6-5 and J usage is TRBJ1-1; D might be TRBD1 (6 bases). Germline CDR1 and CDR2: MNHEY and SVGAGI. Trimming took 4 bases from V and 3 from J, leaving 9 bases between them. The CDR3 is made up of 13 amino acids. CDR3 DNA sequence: TGTGCCAGCAGTTCGGGGGCGGACACTGAAGCTTTCTTT. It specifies CASSSGADTEAFF.

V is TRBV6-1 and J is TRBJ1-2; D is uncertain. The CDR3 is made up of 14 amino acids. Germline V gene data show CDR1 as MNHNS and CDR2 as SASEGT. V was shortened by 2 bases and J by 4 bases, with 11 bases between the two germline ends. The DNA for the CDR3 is TGTGCCAGCAGTGAACACGTAGGGAGCTATGGCTACACCTTC. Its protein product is CASSEHVGSYGYTF.

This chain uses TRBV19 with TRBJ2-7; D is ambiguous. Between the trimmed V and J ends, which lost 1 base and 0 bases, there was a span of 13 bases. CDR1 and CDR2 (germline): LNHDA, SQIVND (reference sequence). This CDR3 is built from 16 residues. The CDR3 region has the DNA TGTGCCAGTAGTATAGCGAGTGCAACCTCCTCCTACGAGCAGTACTTC. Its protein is CASSIASATSSYEQYF.

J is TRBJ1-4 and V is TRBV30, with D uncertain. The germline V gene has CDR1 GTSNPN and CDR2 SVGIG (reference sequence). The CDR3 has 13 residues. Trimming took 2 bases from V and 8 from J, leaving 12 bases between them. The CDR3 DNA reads TGTGCCTGGAGTCGGGGTCACGGGGAAAAACTGTTTTTT. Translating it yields CAWSRGHGEKLFF.

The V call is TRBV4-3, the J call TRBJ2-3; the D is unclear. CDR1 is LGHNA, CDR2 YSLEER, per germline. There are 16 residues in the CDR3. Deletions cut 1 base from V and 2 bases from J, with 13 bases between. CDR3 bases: TGCGCCAGCAGCCAAGTGGCCTCGTCCCCCACAGATACGCAGTATTTT. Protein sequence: CASSQVASSPTDTQYF.

This CDR3 is CSARDLLAENTGELFF. CDR3 bases: TGCAGTGCTAGAGATCTACTAGCGGAGAACACCGGGGAGCTGTTTTTT. V gene TRBV20-1 combines with J gene TRBJ2-2; TRBD2 matches at 8 bases. V shed 0 bases and J 1 base; nucleotides not matched to a gene: 4. Per germline, CDR1 DFQATT and CDR2 SNEGSKA (reference sequence). The CDR3 covers 16 residues.

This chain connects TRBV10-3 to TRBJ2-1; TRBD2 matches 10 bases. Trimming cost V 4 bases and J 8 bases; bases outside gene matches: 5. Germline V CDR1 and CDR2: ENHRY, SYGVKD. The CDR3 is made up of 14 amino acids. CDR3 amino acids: CAISVTSGTDEQFF. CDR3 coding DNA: TGTGCCATCAGTGTCACTAGCGGGACGGATGAGCAGTTCTTC.

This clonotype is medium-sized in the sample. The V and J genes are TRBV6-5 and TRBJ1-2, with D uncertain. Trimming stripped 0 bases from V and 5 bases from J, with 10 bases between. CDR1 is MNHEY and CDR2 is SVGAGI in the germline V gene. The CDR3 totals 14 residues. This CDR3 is CASSYSSDGYGYTF. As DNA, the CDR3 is TGTGCCAGCAGTTACTCCTCGGACGGTTATGGCTACACCTTC.

The DNA of the CDR3 is TGTGCCAGCAACTACAGGGGGCAGAGTTCACCCCTCCACTTT. Translating it yields CASNYRGQSSPLHF. This chain links TRBV5-6 with TRBJ1-6; the match to TRBD1 covers 9 bases. CDR1 SGHDT and CDR2 YYEEEE come from the germline V gene. The CDR3 is made up of 14 amino acids. Unmatched junction bases numbered 7, after V lost 6 bases and J lost 9 bases.

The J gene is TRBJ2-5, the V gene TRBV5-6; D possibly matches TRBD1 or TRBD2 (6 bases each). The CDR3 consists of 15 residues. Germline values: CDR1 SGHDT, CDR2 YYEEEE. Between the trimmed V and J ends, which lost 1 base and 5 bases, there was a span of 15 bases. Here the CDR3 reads CASSLRPGEVETQYF. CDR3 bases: TGTGCCAGCAGCTTGAGGCCAGGGGAGGTGGAGACCCAGTACTTC.